This T cell receptor beta chain came from a study of shared clonotypes between healthy human individuals. As concerns this clone: This sample includes further DNA sequences coding for the same CDR3.

Trimming pared 0 bases from V and 0 bases from J, leaving 7 bases between. This CDR3 region has 14 residues. Per germline, CDR1 SGHDT and CDR2 YYEEEE. Genomic DNA of each subset was evenly split across several immunoSEQ plates. Sequencing used immunoSEQ multiplex PCR; TCRdb keeps in-frame clones, though not all of them. The repertoire holds around 1.5 million clones, with 95% to 99% as singletons. The V gene is TRBV5-6, the J gene TRBJ2-7; maybe TRBD2 (6 bases). The receptor's source is a man aged 30 to 39 in good health. Sequencing used naive CD4+ T cells sorted from blood. Subset here: CD45RA+ positively selected. Written as DNA, the CDR3 is TGTGCCAGCAGCTTGGTCGGGAGCTCCTACGAGCAGTACTTC. It is translated as CASSLVGSSYEQYF.